A selection of T cell receptor beta chains follows, all from one sample in a study of cytomegalovirus exposure and HLA in healthy donors. Clones were sequenced by immunoSEQ multiplex PCR, and TCRdb holds only the in-frame ones, with some missing. The sample lists approximately 99,000 clones; 55% to 80% were seen once. Sequenced sample: PBMCs. Receptors originate from a middle-aged man in good health and CMV-seronegative. The CDR3 runs from the conserved cysteine through the conserved F or W. A D gene is named only where the DNA matches it firmly. Only part of the rows carry a size: once, few, many, or a class if the clone is expanded.

v_gene	j_gene	d_gene	abundance	CDR3nt	CDR3aa
TRBV5-1	TRBJ2-7	.	.	TGCGCCAGCTCTACGGGGGGCAACTACGAGCAGTACTTC	CASSTGGNYEQYF
TRBV19	TRBJ1-1	.	.	TGTGCCAGTAGACAGAGCACTGAAGCTTTCTTT	CASRQSTEAFF
TRBV7-9	TRBJ2-3	TRBD2	.	TGTGCCAGCAGCTTGGGTAGCGGGGGAAGCACAGATACGCAGTATTTT	CASSLGSGGSTDTQYF
TRBV10-3	TRBJ2-5	TRBD1	.	TGTGCCATCCGGCGACAGGGTAGTGGGGAGACCCAGTACTTC	CAIRRQGSGETQYF
TRBV10-3	TRBJ1-4	.	.	TGTGCCATCAGTGATTTCGGGGGGCGACGTGAAAAACTGTTTTTT	CAISDFGGRREKLFF
TRBV5-6	TRBJ1-2	.	.	TGTGCCAGCAGCGCGGGGGGATGGGGCTACACCTTC	CASSAGGWGYTF
TRBV6-1	TRBJ2-7	TRBD1	.	TGTGCCAGCAGTGAGAGCGGACAGGGGGAGGGCTACGAGCAGTACTTC	CASSESGQGEGYEQYF
TRBV4-3	TRBJ2-2	.	.	TGCGCCAGCAGCCAAGATATCCCGACCGGGGAGCTGTTTTTT	CASSQDIPTGELFF
TRBV6-5	TRBJ2-7	.	.	TGTGCCGAGGGGGGGGCTCGAAACGAGCAGTACTTC	CAEGGARNEQYF
TRBV11-2	TRBJ1-1	.	.	TGTGCCAGCAGCTTAGATCAGGTGAACACTGAAGCTTTCTTT	CASSLDQVNTEAFF
TRBV29-1	TRBJ2-5	.	.	TGCAGCGTTCGTTACAGGGCCGAGACCCAGTACTTC	CSVRYRAETQYF
TRBV18	TRBJ1-3	TRBD1	.	TGTGCCAGCTCACCGCCGACAGGGAGAAGCTCTGGAAACACCATATATTTT	CASSPPTGRSSGNTIYF
TRBV18	TRBJ1-2	TRBD1	.	TGTGCCAGCTCACCACTCGACAGGGACCTTTCGATTCAATATGGCTACACCTTC	CASSPLDRDLSIQYGYTF
TRBV7-3	TRBJ2-5	TRBD2	.	TGTGCCAGCAGCTTAAAGCCTAGCGGGATACAGACCCAGTACTTC	CASSLKPSGIQTQYF
TRBV9	TRBJ2-7	.	few	TGTGCCAGCAGCTTTACCGGGACACGGGGGGACGAGCAGTACTTC	CASSFTGTRGDEQYF